The rows below give T cell receptor beta chains drawn from one sample of a study of blood T cells in healthy people across ages. TCRdb re-called the 5' RACE reads with MiXCR, one entry per CDR3 protein. This table holds fewer than 950,000 distinct CDR3 sequences, around half found once. Material: blood. The receptor set was obtained from a man aged 80 or over in good health. Both conserved end residues are part of each CDR3. The D gene is left open where the match is weak. Size is stated for part of the rows, as once, few or many counts, or as a class when the clone is expanded.

17	TRBV7-2	-	TRBD2	TRBJ2-1	CASSLTRLTGGQSEQFF	TGTGCCAGCAGCTTAACTAGGCTAACGGGAGGGCAAAGTGAGCAGTTCTTC
13	TRBV20-1	few	TRBD2	TRBJ2-7	CSARVAGIYEQYF	TGCAGTGCTAGAGTAGCGGGAATCTACGAGCAGTACTTC
14	TRBV7-9	-	-	TRBJ1-1	CASSGGGINTEAFF	TGTGCCAGCAGCGGGGGGGGCATCAACACCGAAGCTTTCTTT
12	TRBV7-2	-	-	TRBJ2-5	CASSPTPHEQYF	TGTGCCAGCAGCCCAACTCCCCATGAGCAGTACTTC
15	TRBV12-3/TRBV12-4	-	-	TRBJ2-7	CASSLKLEQPYEQYF	TGTGCCAGCAGCCTTAAGCTGGAACAACCGTACGAGCAGTACTTC
14	TRBV20-1	-	-	TRBJ2-7	CSARGEGGAYEQYF	TGCAGTGCTAGAGGGGAGGGGGGCGCCTACGAGCAGTACTTC
15	TRBV20-1	once	-	TRBJ2-7	CSAPTRDQATNEQYF	TGCAGTGCCCCGACACGGGACCAAGCGACCAACGAGCAGTACTTC
12	TRBV18	-	-	TRBJ2-7	CASPPAGREQYF	TGTGCCAGCCCACCCGCAGGGCGGGAGCAGTACTTC
15	TRBV21-1	-	-	TRBJ2-1	CASSKVRDTYNEQFF	TGTGCCAGCAGCAAAGTTAGGGACACCTACAATGAGCAGTTCTTC
14	TRBV6-5	-	-	TRBJ2-1	CASSYWRDYNEQFF	TGTGCCAGCAGTTACTGGCGGGACTACAATGAGCAGTTCTTC
16	TRBV6-4	-	-	TRBJ1-5	CASTARWGRSNQPQHF	TGTGCCAGCACCGCGAGATGGGGGCGTAGCAATCAGCCCCAGCATTTT
17	TRBV6-5	-	TRBD1	TRBJ2-2	CASSSEPGQGYTGELFF	TGTGCCAGCAGTTCGGAACCGGGACAGGGTTACACCGGGGAGCTGTTTTTT
14	TRBV6-5	-	TRBD1	TRBJ1-1	CASRETGVPTEAFF	TGTGCCAGCAGAGAGACAGGGGTCCCCACTGAAGCTTTCTTT
15	TRBV27	-	TRBD1	TRBJ2-7	CASSGQGISIHEQYF	TGTGCCAGCAGTGGACAGGGTATCTCGATCCACGAGCAGTACTTC
16	TRBV2	-	TRBD2	TRBJ2-1	CASRKDGGLASNEQFF	TGTGCCAGCAGAAAGGATGGGGGACTAGCTAGCAATGAGCAGTTCTTC
17	TRBV7-9	-	TRBD2	TRBJ2-3	CASTMTSGSVGTDTQYF	TGTGCCAGCACCATGACTAGCGGGAGCGTCGGCACAGATACGCAGTATTTT
18	TRBV7-8	-	-	TRBJ2-1	CASSLARLGPGSYNEQFF	TGTGCCAGCAGCTTAGCTCGCCTAGGGCCGGGCTCCTACAATGAGCAGTTCTTC
14	TRBV9	-	-	TRBJ2-6	CASTLGNGANVLTF	TGTGCCAGCACTTTGGGGAACGGGGCCAACGTCCTGACTTTC
13	TRBV7-9	-	-	TRBJ2-5	CASSSSVYNEQYF	TGTGCCAGCAGCTCCTCCGTCTACAATGAGCAGTACTTC